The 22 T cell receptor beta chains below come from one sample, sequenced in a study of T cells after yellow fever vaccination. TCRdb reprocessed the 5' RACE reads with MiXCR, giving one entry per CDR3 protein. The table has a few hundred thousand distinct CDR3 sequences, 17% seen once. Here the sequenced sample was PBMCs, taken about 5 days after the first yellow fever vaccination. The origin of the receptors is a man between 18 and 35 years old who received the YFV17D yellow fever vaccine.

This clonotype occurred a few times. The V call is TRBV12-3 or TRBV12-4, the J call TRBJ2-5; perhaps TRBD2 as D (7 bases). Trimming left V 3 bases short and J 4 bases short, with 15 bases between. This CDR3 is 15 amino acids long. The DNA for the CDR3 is TGTGCCAGCAGTTTGGTGGGGGGGCTGGGAGAGACCCAGTACTTC. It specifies CASSLVGGLGETQYF.

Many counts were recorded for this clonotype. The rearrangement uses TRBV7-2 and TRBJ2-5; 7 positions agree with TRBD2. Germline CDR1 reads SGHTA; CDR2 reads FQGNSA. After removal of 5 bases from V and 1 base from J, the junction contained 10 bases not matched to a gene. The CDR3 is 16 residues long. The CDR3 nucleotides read TGTGCCAGCAGCGCCGTGGGAGGGGTTAGCCAAGAGACCCAGTACTTC. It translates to CASSAVGGVSQETQYF.

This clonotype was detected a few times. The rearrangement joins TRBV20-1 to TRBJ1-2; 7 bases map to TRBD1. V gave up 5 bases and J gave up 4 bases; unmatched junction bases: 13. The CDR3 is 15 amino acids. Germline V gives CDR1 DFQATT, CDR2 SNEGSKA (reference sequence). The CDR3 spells CSAPPRQGLTYGYTF. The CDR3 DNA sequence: TGCAGTGCTCCACCCAGACAGGGATTAACCTATGGCTACACCTTC.

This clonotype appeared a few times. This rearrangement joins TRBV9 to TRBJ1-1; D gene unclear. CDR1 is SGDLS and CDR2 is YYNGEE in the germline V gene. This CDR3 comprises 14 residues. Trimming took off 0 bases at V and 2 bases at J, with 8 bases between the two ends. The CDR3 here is CASSVDLGNTEAFF. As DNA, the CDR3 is TGTGCCAGCAGCGTAGATCTGGGCAACACTGAAGCTTTCTTT.

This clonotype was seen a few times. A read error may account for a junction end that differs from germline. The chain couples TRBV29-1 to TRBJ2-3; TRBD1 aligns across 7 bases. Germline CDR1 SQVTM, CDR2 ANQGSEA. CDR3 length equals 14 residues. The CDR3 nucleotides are TGCAGCATTGAAACAGGGGATGTCGGAGATACGCAGTATTTT. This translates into CSIETGDVGDTQYF.

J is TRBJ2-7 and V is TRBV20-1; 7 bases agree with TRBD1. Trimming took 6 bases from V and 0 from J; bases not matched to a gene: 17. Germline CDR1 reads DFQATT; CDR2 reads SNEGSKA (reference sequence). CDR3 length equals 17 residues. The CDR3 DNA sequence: TGCAGTGCCCCCGCAGGGGGTTGGGCGGGTAGCTCCTACGAGCAGTACTTC. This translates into CSAPAGGWAGSSYEQYF.

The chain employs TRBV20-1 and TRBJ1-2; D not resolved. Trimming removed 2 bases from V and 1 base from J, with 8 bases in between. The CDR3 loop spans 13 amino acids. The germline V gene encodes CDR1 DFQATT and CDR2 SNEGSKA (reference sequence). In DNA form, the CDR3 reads TGCAGTGCTAGACCACTTCTTAACTATGGCTACACCTTC. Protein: CSARPLLNYGYTF.

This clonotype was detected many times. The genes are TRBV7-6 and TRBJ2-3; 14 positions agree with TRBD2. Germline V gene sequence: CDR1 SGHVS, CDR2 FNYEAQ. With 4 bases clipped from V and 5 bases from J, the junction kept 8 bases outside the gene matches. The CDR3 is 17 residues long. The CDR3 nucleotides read TGTGCCAGCAGCTCACCGACTAGCGGGGGGGCTCAAGATACGCAGTATTTT. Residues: CASSSPTSGGAQDTQYF.

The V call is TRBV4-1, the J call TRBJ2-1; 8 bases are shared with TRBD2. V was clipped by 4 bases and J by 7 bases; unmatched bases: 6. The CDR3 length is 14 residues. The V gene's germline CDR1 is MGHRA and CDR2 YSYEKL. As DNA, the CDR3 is TGCGCCAGCAGCCGGGACGGGGGGGCGAATGAGCAGTTCTTC. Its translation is CASSRDGGANEQFF.

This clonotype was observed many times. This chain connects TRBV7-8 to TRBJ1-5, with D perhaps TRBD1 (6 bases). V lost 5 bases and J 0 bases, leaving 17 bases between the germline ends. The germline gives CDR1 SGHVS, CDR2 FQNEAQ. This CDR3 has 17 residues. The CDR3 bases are TGTGCCAGCAGCGCCCAAGGGCGAGGGGGTAGCAATCAGCCCCAGCATTTT. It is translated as CASSAQGRGGSNQPQHF.

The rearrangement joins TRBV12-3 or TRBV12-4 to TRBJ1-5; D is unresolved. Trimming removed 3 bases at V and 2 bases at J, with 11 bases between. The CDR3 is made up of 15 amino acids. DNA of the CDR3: TGTGCCAGCAGTTTTGGGGTTAAGGGCAATCAGCCCCAGCATTTT. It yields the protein CASSFGVKGNQPQHF.

CDR3 sequence: CASCLAGGSTDTQYF. DNA of the CDR3: TGTGCCAGTTGCTTAGCGGGGGGGTCCACAGATACGCAGTATTTT. The chain is built from TRBV2 and TRBJ2-3, with TRBD2 matching over 11 bases. The germline CDR1 and CDR2 sequences are SNHLY and FYNNEI. The CDR3 runs to 15 residues. Trimming removed 9 bases from V and 2 bases from J; junction bases left unmatched: 7.

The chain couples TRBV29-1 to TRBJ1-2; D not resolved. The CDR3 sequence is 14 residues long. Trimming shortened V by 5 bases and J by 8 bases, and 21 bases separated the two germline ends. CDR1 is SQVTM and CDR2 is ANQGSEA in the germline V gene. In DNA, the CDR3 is TGCAGCGTTCTAGTGGACGGCTTCCTTAAAGGCTACACCTTC. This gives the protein CSVLVDGFLKGYTF. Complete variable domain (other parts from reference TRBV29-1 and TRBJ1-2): SAVISQKPSRDICQRGTSLTIQCQVDSQVTMMFWYRQQPGQSLTLIATANQGSEATYESGFVIDKFPISRPNLTFSTLTVSNMSPEDSSIYLCSVLVDGFLKGYTFGSGTRLTVV.

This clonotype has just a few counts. The CDR3 loop is CASSIGPRGNYGYTF. In DNA, the CDR3 is TGTGCCAGTAGTATAGGCCCTCGGGGGAACTATGGCTACACCTTC. V usage is TRBV19 and J usage is TRBJ1-2, with D tentatively TRBD1 (5 bases). The V gene lost 1 base and the J gene lost 2 bases, with 11 bases spanning the gap. CDR1 is LNHDA, CDR2 SQIVND, per germline (reference sequence). The CDR3 is made up of 15 amino acids.

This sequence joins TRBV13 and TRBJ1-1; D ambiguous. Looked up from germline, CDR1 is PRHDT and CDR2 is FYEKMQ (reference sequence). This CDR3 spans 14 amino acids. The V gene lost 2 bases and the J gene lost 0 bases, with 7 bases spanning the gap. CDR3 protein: CASSLRRMNTEAFF. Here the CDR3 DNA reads TGTGCCAGCAGCTTAAGGAGAATGAACACTGAAGCTTTCTTT. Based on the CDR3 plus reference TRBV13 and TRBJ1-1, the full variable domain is AAGVIQSPRHLIKEKRETATLKCYPIPRHDTVYWYQQGPGQDPQFLISFYEKMQSDKGSIPDRFSAQQFSDYHSELNMSSLELGDSALYFCASSLRRMNTEAFFGQGTRLTVV.

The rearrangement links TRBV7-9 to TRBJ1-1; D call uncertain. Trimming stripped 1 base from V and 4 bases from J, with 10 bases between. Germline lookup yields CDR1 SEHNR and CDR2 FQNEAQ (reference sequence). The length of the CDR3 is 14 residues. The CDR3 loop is CASSLEVKGTEAFF. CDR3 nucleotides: TGTGCCAGCAGCTTAGAGGTTAAGGGCACTGAAGCTTTCTTT.

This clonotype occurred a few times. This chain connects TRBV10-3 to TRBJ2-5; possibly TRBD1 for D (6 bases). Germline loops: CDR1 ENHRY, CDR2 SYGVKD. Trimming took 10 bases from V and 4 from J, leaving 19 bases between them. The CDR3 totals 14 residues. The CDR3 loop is CATKHAGGLETQYF. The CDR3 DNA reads TGTGCCACTAAACACGCTGGGGGCTTAGAGACCCAGTACTTC.

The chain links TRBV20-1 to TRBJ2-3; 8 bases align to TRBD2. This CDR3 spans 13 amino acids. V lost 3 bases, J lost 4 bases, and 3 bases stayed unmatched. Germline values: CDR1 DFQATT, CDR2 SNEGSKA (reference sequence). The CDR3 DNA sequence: TGCAGTGCTAGCGGGGGGGCCCCAGATACGCAGTATTTT. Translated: CSASGGAPDTQYF.

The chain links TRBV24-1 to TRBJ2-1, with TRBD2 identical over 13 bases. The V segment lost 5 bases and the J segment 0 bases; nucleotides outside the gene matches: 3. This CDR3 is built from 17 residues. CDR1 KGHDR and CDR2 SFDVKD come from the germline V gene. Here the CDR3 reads CATSGTSGGSSYNEQFF. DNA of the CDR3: TGTGCCACCAGTGGGACTAGCGGGGGTAGCTCCTACAATGAGCAGTTCTTC.

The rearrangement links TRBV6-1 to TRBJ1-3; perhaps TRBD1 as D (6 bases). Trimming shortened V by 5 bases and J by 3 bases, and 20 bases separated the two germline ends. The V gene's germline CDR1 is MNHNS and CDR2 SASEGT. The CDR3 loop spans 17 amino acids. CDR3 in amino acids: CASSRQTVGALGNTIYF. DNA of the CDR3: TGTGCCAGCAGTCGCCAAACGGTGGGGGCGCTTGGAAACACCATATATTTT.

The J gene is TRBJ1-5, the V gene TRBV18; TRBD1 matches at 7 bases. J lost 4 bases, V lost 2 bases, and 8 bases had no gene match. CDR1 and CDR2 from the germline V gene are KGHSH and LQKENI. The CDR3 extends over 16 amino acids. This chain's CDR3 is CASSPVSSGGNQPQHF. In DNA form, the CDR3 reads TGTGCCAGCTCACCAGTGTCCTCAGGGGGGAATCAGCCCCAGCATTTT.

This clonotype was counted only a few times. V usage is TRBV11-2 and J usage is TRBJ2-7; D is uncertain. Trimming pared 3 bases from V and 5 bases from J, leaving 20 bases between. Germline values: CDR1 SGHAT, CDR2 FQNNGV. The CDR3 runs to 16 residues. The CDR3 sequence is CASSFREARFFNEQYF. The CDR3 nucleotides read TGTGCCAGCAGCTTTAGGGAAGCCCGGTTCTTCAACGAGCAGTACTTC.